These 27 T cell receptor beta chains share one sample of origin, sequenced in a study of Graves' ophthalmopathy and Graves' hyperthyroidism. CDR3 regions of TCR beta were amplified from RNA transcripts. HTBI-primed first-round RT-PCR preceded second-round multiplex PCR. TCRdb passed the multiplex PCR reads through MiXCR, listing each CDR3 protein once. The sample lists roughly 600,000 distinct CDR3 sequences, roughly 39% occurring once. The specimen sequenced was peripheral blood or thyroid tissue (not recorded which). The receptors here all came from an adult man with Graves' hyperthyroidism.

The rearrangement joins TRBV29-1 to TRBJ1-2, with TRBD1 as a possible D gene (5 bases). V was trimmed by 4 bases and J by 12 bases, leaving 18 bases between them. The CDR3 sequence is 12 residues long. CDR1 SQVTM and CDR2 ANQGSEA come from the germline V gene. The CDR3: CSVGDSYSGNTF. CDR3 in DNA: TGCAGCGTTGGGGACTCATACTCTGGAAACACCTTC.

Many counts were recorded for this clonotype. V and J are TRBV25-1 and TRBJ1-2; D remains unclear. Germline CDR1 reads MGHDK; CDR2 reads SYGVNS. Trimming took 0 bases from V and 1 from J, leaving 15 bases between them. The CDR3 totals 17 residues. The CDR3 sequence: CASSEYSPVADNYGYTF. The CDR3 DNA reads as TGTGCCAGCAGTGAATATTCCCCTGTGGCAGATAACTATGGCTACACCTTC.

V gene TRBV2 combines with J gene TRBJ2-7; TRBD1 aligns across 9 bases. J lost 2 bases, V lost 5 bases, and 13 bases had no gene match. There are 17 residues in the CDR3. CDR1 is SNHLY and CDR2 is FYNNEI in the germline V gene. In DNA, the CDR3 is TGTGCCAGCAGTTCTTCCTCTGCCGGGACAGGGACCTACGAGCAGTACTTC. Protein: CASSSSSAGTGTYEQYF. Variable domain in full (rest from reference TRBV2 and TRBJ2-7): EPEVTQTPSHQVTQMGQEVILRCVPISNHLYFYWYRQILGQKVEFLVSFYNNEISEKSEIFDDQFSVERPDGSNFTLKIRSTKLEDSAMYFCASSSSSAGTGTYEQYFGPGTRLTVT.

This clonotype was recorded a few times. The chain is built from TRBV5-4 and TRBJ1-2; D unresolved. The germline V gene encodes CDR1 SGHNT and CDR2 YYREEE (reference sequence). The CDR3 contains 15 residues. V dropped 0 bases and J dropped 3 bases, with 12 bases sitting between them. CDR3: CASSLARSVDYGYTF. CDR3 bases: TGTGCCAGCAGCTTGGCCCGGTCGGTAGACTATGGCTACACCTTC.

The chain combines TRBV7-9 with TRBJ1-5, with D perhaps TRBD1 (6 bases). The ends were cut back, 5 bases at V and 9 bases at J, with 17 bases in the middle. The CDR3 has 14 amino acids. Looked up from germline, CDR1 is SEHNR and CDR2 is FQNEAQ (reference sequence). The CDR3 DNA follows: TGTGCCAGCAGCCCGGGGGCAGACAGGAGGCCCCAGCATTTT. It yields the protein CASSPGADRRPQHF.

V and J are TRBV2 and TRBJ2-7; 7 nucleotides match TRBD1. This CDR3 has 13 amino acids. Per the germline V gene, CDR1 is SNHLY and CDR2 is FYNNEI. V lost 11 bases to trimming and J lost 4 bases; unmatched junction nucleotides: 11. The CDR3 nucleotides are TGTGCCGCTACATTACAGGGGCAATACGAGCAGTACTTC. It encodes CAATLQGQYEQYF.

The V call is TRBV29-1, the J call TRBJ1-1, with 9 bases lining up with TRBD1. Germline V lookup: CDR1 SQVTM, CDR2 ANQGSEA. Losses at the gene ends were 8 bases for V and 5 bases for J; bases not matched to a gene: 6. This CDR3 spans 12 amino acids. In nucleotides, the CDR3 is TGCAGCTTGGCGACAGGGGGGACTGAAGCTTTCTTT. This codes for CSLATGGTEAFF.

The chain is built from TRBV7-9 and TRBJ2-7; TRBD2 agrees at 7 bases. The CDR3 covers 14 residues. Germline CDR1 is SEHNR and CDR2 is FQNEAQ (reference sequence). V shed 11 bases, J shed 3 bases, and the junction held 13 bases outside the gene matches. The CDR3: CAWGTTSEIYEQYF. The CDR3, as DNA: TGTGCCTGGGGTACCACTAGCGAGATCTACGAGCAGTACTTC.

At least ten counts were recorded for this clonotype. The gene calls are TRBV5-8 and TRBJ2-5, with 7 nucleotides matching TRBD2. The CDR3 loop spans 13 amino acids. Germline loops: CDR1 SGHTS, CDR2 YDEGEE. J lost 5 bases, V lost 2 bases, and 3 bases had no gene match. CDR3 loop: CASSFREEETQYF. In DNA form, the CDR3 reads TGTGCCAGCAGCTTCCGGGAGGAGGAGACCCAGTACTTC.

The V call is TRBV2, the J call TRBJ1-5; tentative D call: TRBD1 (6 bases). V lost 6 bases to trimming and J lost 4 bases, with 19 bases between them. Germline CDR1 SNHLY, CDR2 FYNNEI. The CDR3 runs 16 residues. As DNA, the CDR3 is TGTGCCAGCAGGGGCGTACAGGGATGGTTAAATCAGCCCCAGCATTTT. Protein sequence: CASRGVQGWLNQPQHF.

The chain uses TRBV10-3 and TRBJ1-6; 10 bases agree with TRBD1. Germline trimming cut 2 bases from V and 7 bases from J; bases unmatched to any gene: 5. The germline gives CDR1 ENHRY, CDR2 SYGVKD. The CDR3 totals 16 residues. CDR3 nucleotide sequence: TGTGCCATCAGTGAGGGACAGGGGGTTCACAATTCACCCCTCCACTTT. Amino acid sequence: CAISEGQGVHNSPLHF.

The CDR3 bases are TGTGCCAGTAGTATAGACCAGGGACTAGCGGGGCACAATGAGCAGTTCTTC. Encoded protein: CASSIDQGLAGHNEQFF. The chain links TRBV19 to TRBJ2-7, with TRBD2 matching over 13 bases. With the DNA end fitting TRBJ2-1 better, the J assignment may be wrong. Germline CDR1 reads LNHDA; CDR2 reads SQIVND (reference sequence). CDR3 size: 17 residues.

At least ten counts were recorded for this clonotype. The chain employs TRBV5-4 and TRBJ2-5; 9 nucleotides agree with TRBD2. CDR3 length equals 14 residues. In germline, CDR1 is SGHNT, CDR2 YYREEE (reference sequence). V lost 5 bases and J lost 3; bases outside the gene matches: 5. The CDR3 loop reads CASRPGLAKETQYF. DNA for the CDR3: TGTGCCAGCAGGCCGGGACTAGCCAAAGAGACCCAGTACTTC. Based on the CDR3 plus reference TRBV5-4 and TRBJ2-5, the full variable domain is ETGVTQSPTHLIKTRGQQVTLRCSSQSGHNTVSWYQQALGQGPQFIFQYYREEENGRGNFPPRFSGLQFPNYSSELNVNALELDDSALYLCASRPGLAKETQYFGPGTRLLVL.

The chain recombines TRBV25-1 with TRBJ1-2; 9 bases align to TRBD1. The CDR3 has 15 residues. Germline trimming cut 4 bases from V and 4 bases from J; bases unmatched to any gene: 7. The V gene's germline CDR1 is MGHDK and CDR2 SYGVNS. CDR3 in amino acids: CASSASRDRVYGYTF. The CDR3 DNA is TGTGCCAGCAGTGCTAGTCGGGACAGGGTCTATGGCTACACCTTC.

The V and J genes are TRBV20-1 and TRBJ1-5; 8 positions agree with TRBD1. The CDR3 contains 15 residues. CDR1 is DFQATT and CDR2 is SNEGSKA in the germline V gene (reference sequence). Germline trimming cut 0 bases from V and 14 bases from J; bases unmatched to any gene: 15. In DNA form, the CDR3 reads TGCAGTGCTAGAGATCCCGACGGCGGACAGGGCTACGAGCATTTT. This encodes CSARDPDGGQGYEHF.

The chain carries TRBV2 and TRBJ1-1; TRBD1 matches at 7 bases. V lost 1 base, J lost 3 bases, and 8 bases stayed unmatched. The CDR3 is 16 amino acids. The germline CDR1 and CDR2 sequences are SNHLY and FYNNEI. The CDR3 DNA reads TGTGCCAGCAGTGAAGGGGCAGGGGGTGCGGACACTGAAGCTTTCTTT. This encodes CASSEGAGGADTEAFF.

Details on this clonotype: This could be a read error, since a much larger clone is one nucleotide away. The chain recombines TRBV12-3 or TRBV12-4 with TRBJ2-7; the D gene is possibly TRBD1 (6 bases). The length of the CDR3 is 13 residues. CDR3 amino acids: CASSPTGRYGQYF. The CDR3 nucleotides are TGTGCCAGCAGTCCGACAGGCCGCTACGGGCAGTACTTC.

This clonotype was recorded at least ten times. The J gene is TRBJ1-6, the V gene TRBV10-3; D not certain. The germline V gene has CDR1 ENHRY and CDR2 SYGVKD. The CDR3 has 15 residues. The V and J ends lost 4 bases and 10 bases respectively, with 17 bases between them. The CDR3 bases are TGTGCCATCAGTGCGACGACACGGGGAGACTCACCCCTCCACTTT. It translates to CAISATTRGDSPLHF.

This clonotype has a single count. This sequence joins TRBV25-1 and TRBJ2-5; possibly TRBD1 for D (5 bases). Trimming left V 6 bases short and J 1 base short, with 15 bases between. Germline V CDR1 and CDR2: MGHDK, SYGVNS. This CDR3 is 15 amino acids long. The CDR3 protein is CASSVGHRLQETQYF. The CDR3 nucleotides read TGTGCCAGCAGCGTTGGACACCGCCTCCAAGAGACCCAGTACTTC.

The rearrangement uses TRBV5-6 and TRBJ2-2, with 9 bases matching TRBD1. The germline CDR1 and CDR2 sequences are SGHDT and YYEEEE. The trim removed 2 bases at V and 1 base at J, leaving 3 bases unmatched. The CDR3 loop spans 16 amino acids. CDR3 residues: CASSLTGGENTGELFF. CDR3 DNA sequence: TGTGCCAGCAGCTTAACAGGGGGCGAGAACACCGGGGAGCTGTTTTTT.

For the CDR3, the DNA is TGTGCCAGCAGTGATGTGTTACCACCCCTCCACTTT. This encodes CASSDVLPPLHF. This rearrangement joins TRBV6-1 to TRBJ1-6, with D unresolved. CDR3 size: 12 residues. Germline V gene sequence: CDR1 MNHNS, CDR2 SASEGT. The V and J ends lost 3 bases and 11 bases respectively, with 8 bases between them.

This clonotype was seen many times. The chain is built from TRBV29-1 and TRBJ2-5; 11 bases are a match to TRBD2. The CDR3 is made up of 13 amino acids. The germline CDR1 and CDR2 sequences are SQVTM and ANQGSEA. V lost 8 bases and J lost 7; bases outside the gene matches: 9. The CDR3 loop reads CSLRLAGGGTQYF. CDR3 nucleotide sequence: TGCAGCCTCCGGCTAGCGGGAGGAGGGACCCAGTACTTC.

This clonotype was counted ten times or more. The V and J genes are TRBV29-1 and TRBJ1-1; a possible D gene is TRBD1 (6 bases). CDR1 is SQVTM and CDR2 is ANQGSEA in the germline V gene. This CDR3 has 14 residues. The V end was cut by 4 bases, the J end by 2 bases, with 14 bases between. CDR3 amino acids: CSVGGRGVNTEAFF. The CDR3 nucleotides read TGCAGCGTTGGGGGAAGGGGGGTTAACACTGAAGCTTTCTTT.

On this clonotype: A much larger clone lies a single base off, so this may be a read error. The rearrangement uses TRBV10-3 and TRBJ2-7; TRBD2 might be the D (5 bases). V was clipped by 10 bases and J by 0 bases, with 7 bases between them. The germline gives CDR1 ENHRY, CDR2 SYGVKD. This CDR3 contains 11 residues. DNA for the CDR3: TGTGCCACCCGGGGCTCCTACGAGCAGTACTTC. Translation: CATRGSYEQYF.

This clonotype was seen repeatedly, ten times or more. This chain connects TRBV29-1 to TRBJ1-1; D perhaps matches TRBD1 (5 bases). CDR1 SQVTM and CDR2 ANQGSEA come from the germline V gene. The CDR3 consists of 12 residues. Trimming took 7 bases from V and 5 from J, leaving 14 bases between them. CDR3 loop: CSASGRLTEAFF. The DNA for the CDR3 is TGCAGCGCGTCGGGACGACTGACTGAAGCTTTCTTT.

This rearrangement joins TRBV7-2 to TRBJ2-7; possibly TRBD1 or TRBD2 for D (5 bases each). The J call may be incorrect, as the DNA end agrees better with TRBJ2-1. Germline V lookup: CDR1 SGHTA, CDR2 FQGNSA. The CDR3 length is 13 residues. The CDR3 sequence: CASSPGTRSEQFF. In nucleotides, the CDR3 is TGTGCCAGCAGCCCGGGGACCCGCAGTGAGCAGTTCTTC.

The rearrangement links TRBV19 to TRBJ2-7; a weak D match, TRBD1 (6 bases). V lost 9 bases to trimming and J lost 6 bases, with 24 bases between them. This CDR3 has 15 residues. In germline, CDR1 is LNHDA, CDR2 SQIVND (reference sequence). Written as DNA, the CDR3 is TGTGCCAGCTCAAACAGGGCTAGTCGATCGTCCGAGCAGTACTTC. It is translated as CASSNRASRSSEQYF.